A single sample is the source of the 21 T cell receptor beta chains below, sequenced in a study of shared clonotypes between healthy human individuals. The assay was immunoSEQ multiplex PCR, and TCRdb's table has in-frame clones only and misses some. The sample consists of over a million clones, roughly 80% of them appearing once. Sequencing was performed on memory CD4+ T cells sorted from blood. Subset of the sample: CD45RA-negative fraction. These TCRs come from a man aged 18 to 30 in good health.

The chain employs TRBV12-1 and TRBJ2-3; the DNA was not used to check the table's D call, TRBD2. TRBV12-1 is deemed a pseudogene. The CDR3 contains 10 residues. DNA of the CDR3: TGTGCCAGCAGTTCTCGTACGCAGTATTTT. This gives the protein CASSSRTQYF.

The V call is TRBV27, the J call TRBJ1-4; the D gene is possibly TRBD1 (5 bases). The V gene's germline CDR1 is MNHEY and CDR2 SMNVEV (reference sequence). This CDR3 comprises 18 residues. V was cut by 0 bases and J by 2 bases, with 16 bases left in between. The CDR3: CASSLSVWGQGTNEKLFF. CDR3 in DNA: TGTGCCAGCAGTTTATCAGTGTGGGGTCAGGGTACTAATGAAAAACTGTTTTTT.

J is TRBJ1-2 and V is TRBV28, with D perhaps matching TRBD1 (5 bases). CDR3 length equals 12 residues. Germline V lookup: CDR1 MDHEN, CDR2 SYDVKM. Trimming took off 7 bases at V and 7 bases at J, with 13 bases between the two ends. The CDR3 nucleotides read TGTGCCAGCACCCTTTCGGGGCTTGGCTACACCTTC. This sequence encodes CASTLSGLGYTF.

This sequence joins TRBV7-9 and TRBJ2-5; D possibly corresponds to TRBD1 (5 bases). The J call may be faulty, since TRBJ2-7 better matches the DNA end. This CDR3 comprises 14 residues. Germline V gene data show CDR1 as SEHNR and CDR2 as FQNEAQ (reference sequence). CDR3 sequence: CASSLGGASYEQYF. CDR3 in DNA: TGTGCCAGCAGCTTAGGGGGCGCCTCCTACGAGCAGTACTTC.

The genes are TRBV10-3 and TRBJ2-1; tentatively, D is TRBD2 (6 bases). V was pared by 6 bases and J by 5 bases, with 11 bases between. Germline-derived CDR1 and CDR2 are ENHRY and SYGVKD. The CDR3 extends over 13 amino acids. CDR3 sequence: CAIRADYDNEQFF. Here the CDR3 DNA reads TGTGCCATCAGAGCGGACTACGACAATGAGCAGTTCTTC.

This clone has a handful of counts. Other DNA sequences from this sample encode an identical CDR3 as well. The rearrangement uses TRBV7-2 and TRBJ1-1, with D possibly TRBD1 on 5 matching bases. The CDR3 has 14 residues. Germline V lookup: CDR1 SGHTA, CDR2 FQGNSA. The V end lost 3 bases, the J end lost 1 base, and 9 bases lay between the germline ends. CDR3 coding DNA: TGTGCCAGCAGCTTTACAGGAGGGAACACTGAAGCTTTCTTT. It codes for CASSFTGGNTEAFF.

The chain recombines TRBV28 with TRBJ1-5; a weak D match, TRBD1 (6 bases). V was pared by 8 bases and J by 0 bases, with 11 bases between. The CDR3 is made up of 14 amino acids. Germline V CDR1 and CDR2: MDHEN, SYDVKM. Written as DNA, the CDR3 is TGTGCCAGCTGGGGACACCCTAGCAATCAGCCCCAGCATTTT. Its protein product is CASWGHPSNQPQHF.

The chain employs TRBV6-6 and TRBJ2-5; 8 nucleotides align to TRBD1. Germline values: CDR1 MNHNY, CDR2 SVGAGI (reference sequence). This CDR3 has 14 residues. V gave up 6 bases and J gave up 5 bases; unmatched junction bases: 8. The CDR3 spells CASRPGQGQETQYF. For the CDR3, the DNA is TGTGCCAGCAGGCCCGGACAGGGACAGGAGACCCAGTACTTC.

The V call is TRBV14, the J call TRBJ2-5; D might be TRBD2 (6 bases). The germline gives CDR1 SGHDN, CDR2 FVKESK. V gave up 0 bases and J gave up 0 bases, with 11 bases separating them. This CDR3 is 16 amino acids long. The CDR3: CASSQEGGTYQETQYF. The DNA for the CDR3 is TGTGCCAGCAGCCAAGAGGGAGGAACGTACCAAGAGACCCAGTACTTC.

V gene TRBV25-1 combines with J gene TRBJ2-6, with TRBD1 matching 7 bases. Germline trimming cut 4 bases from V and 12 bases from J; bases unmatched to any gene: 6. The CDR3 spans 13 residues. Germline CDR1 and CDR2: MGHDK and SYGVNS. CDR3 loop: CASSVGGASVLTF. In nucleotides, the CDR3 is TGTGCCAGCAGTGTAGGGGGCGCCTCCGTCCTGACTTTC.

V usage is TRBV29-1 and J usage is TRBJ2-7, with unresolved D. The CDR3 totals 12 residues. The germline gives CDR1 SQVTM, CDR2 ANQGSEA. V was cut by 4 bases and J by 0 bases, with 7 bases left in between. CDR3 amino acids: CSVVMGSYEQYF. As DNA, the CDR3 is TGCAGCGTTGTTATGGGCTCCTACGAGCAGTACTTC.

This clone has more than one count but fewer than ten. This chain joins TRBV28 and TRBJ1-5, with 8 bases identical to TRBD1. The CDR3 sequence is 16 residues long. J was trimmed by 8 bases and V by 5 bases; bases with no gene match: 14. CDR1 is MDHEN and CDR2 is SYDVKM in the germline V gene. CDR3 DNA: TGTGCCAGCAGTCCCGTCCAGGGACAGGTCTCTGAGCCCCAGCATTTT. This codes for CASSPVQGQVSEPQHF.

Ten or more counts support this clone. The chain combines TRBV19 with TRBJ1-2; TRBD1 is a possible D gene (6 bases). CDR1 is LNHDA and CDR2 is SQIVND in the germline V gene (reference sequence). The V end was cut by 7 bases, the J end by 8 bases, with 20 bases between. The CDR3 runs to 14 residues. The CDR3 nucleotides are TGTGCCAGTACTATCGAAGGGGGAGGTCGAGGCTACACCTTC. This codes for CASTIEGGGRGYTF.

A remark on this clone: A much larger clone lies a single base off, so this may be a read error. Other DNA sequences within the sample encode an identical CDR3. The chain employs TRBV5-5 and TRBJ1-1; tentatively, D is TRBD1 (5 bases). V was shortened by 0 bases and J by 4 bases, with 7 bases between the two germline ends. CDR1 is SGHKS and CDR2 is YYEKEE in the germline V gene (reference sequence). This CDR3 has 13 residues. CDR3 sequence: CASSLAGSTEAFF. CDR3 DNA: TGTGCCAGCAGCTTGGCAGGGAGCACTGAAGCTTTCTTT. The full variable domain, its missing parts supplied by reference TRBV5-5 and TRBJ1-1, is DAGVTQSPTHLIKTRGQQVTLRCSPISGHKSVSWYQQVLGQGPQFIFQYYEKEERGRGNFPDRFSARQFPNYSSELNVNALLLGDSALYLCASSLAGSTEAFFGQGTRLTVV.

The rearrangement links TRBV7-9 to TRBJ2-3; no definite D call. Deletions cut 2 bases from V and 1 base from J, with 10 bases between. The CDR3 totals 15 residues. Per the germline V gene, CDR1 is SEHNR and CDR2 is FQNEAQ (reference sequence). CDR3 loop: CASSLFLAGTDTQYF. The CDR3 DNA reads TGTGCCAGCAGCTTATTCTTGGCAGGCACAGATACGCAGTATTTT.

This clone was picked up a small number of times. The J gene is TRBJ1-1, the V gene TRBV2, with D uncertain. Germline-derived CDR1 and CDR2 are SNHLY and FYNNEI. This CDR3 has 13 amino acids. Trimming stripped 3 bases from V and 1 base from J, with 6 bases between. The CDR3 nucleotides are TGTGCCAGCAGTGACGGCAGGAACACTGAAGCTTTCTTT. Amino acids: CASSDGRNTEAFF.

This sequence joins TRBV2 and TRBJ2-1; D assignment may be TRBD1 or TRBD2 (5 bases each). The V end was cut by 5 bases, the J end by 15 bases, with 23 bases between. The CDR3 is 14 residues long. Looked up from germline, CDR1 is SNHLY and CDR2 is FYNNEI. The CDR3 is CASSRDGPLEKRFF. The DNA of the CDR3 is TGTGCCAGCAGTCGGGACGGCCCTTTGGAGAAGAGGTTCTTC.

The gene calls are TRBV6-1 and TRBJ2-7, with 7 bases aligning to TRBD2. Germline CDR1 MNHNS, CDR2 SASEGT. The CDR3 covers 13 residues. With 3 bases clipped from V and 6 bases from J, the junction kept 5 bases outside the gene matches. The CDR3 sequence is CASSDLGGLEQYF. The CDR3 region has the DNA TGTGCCAGCAGTGACCTGGGAGGGCTCGAGCAGTACTTC.

Regarding this clone: Given a much more abundant clone one base away, this may be a read error. V and J are TRBV6-6 and TRBJ1-1; D is undetermined. Germline loops: CDR1 MNHNY, CDR2 SVGAGI (reference sequence). The CDR3 has 11 amino acids. Trimming removed 7 bases at V and 1 base at J, with 4 bases between. Here the CDR3 reads CASTANTEAFF. CDR3 bases: TGTGCCAGCACGGCGAACACTGAAGCTTTCTTT.

The chain is built from TRBV20-1 and TRBJ1-2, with D unresolved. V lost 3 bases and J 8 bases, leaving 10 bases between the germline ends. CDR3 length equals 11 residues. Germline V gene data show CDR1 as DFQATT and CDR2 as SNEGSKA (reference sequence). CDR3 DNA sequence: TGCAGTGCTAGGCTAACAACCGGCTACACCTTC. Protein: CSARLTTGYTF.

This clone was recorded only once. The chain links TRBV9 to TRBJ2-1; 8 bases match TRBD2. The CDR3 covers 16 residues. CDR1 and CDR2 from the germline V gene are SGDLS and YYNGEE. V lost 0 bases and J lost 6; bases outside the gene matches: 8. For the CDR3, the DNA is TGTGCCAGCAGCGTAGGTGGACTAGCTTTGGGCAATGAGCAGTTCTTC. Amino acids: CASSVGGLALGNEQFF. The entire variable domain, with the rest obtained from reference TRBV9 and TRBJ2-1, is as follows: DSGVTQTPKHLITATGQRVTLRCSPRSGDLSVYWYQQSLDQGLQFLIQYYNGEERAKGNILERFSAQQFPDLHSELNLSSLELGDSALYFCASSVGGLALGNEQFFGPGTRLTVL.